This T cell receptor beta chain was captured in a study of OX40 agonist ivuxolimab in advanced cancers. At the level of the whole study: Ivuxolimab was an agonistic, fully human IgG2 monoclonal antibody directed against OX40 (CD134), a costimulatory receptor. Intravenous ivuxolimab was administered to patients every 2 weeks at six dose levels: 0.01, 0.1, 0.3, 1.5, 3 and 10 mg/kg. Among the approximately 50 dose-escalation patients, roughly 20 had hepatocellular carcinoma, around 15 melanoma, 9 renal cell carcinoma and 9 head and neck cancer. A male proportion of 75% to 85% and a mean age of approximately 60 years, ranging from about 23 to 90, were recorded for the dose-escalation cohort. Patients were allowed to have had prior anti-PD-1, anti-PD-L1 or anti-CTLA-4 therapy, and approximately 39% of the dose-escalation patients had been treated with checkpoint inhibitors. Partial responses occurred in three dose-escalation patients, of whom one had hepatocellular carcinoma and two had cutaneous melanoma. Peripheral TCRbeta sequencing was intended to test whether TCR sequence diversity was altered and clonal T-cell expansion was caused by ivuxolimab. The paper covers the monotherapy dose-escalation part of the phase I ivuxolimab trial, which included N ≈ 57 patients.

Genomic DNA was isolated from the sorted cells so that the TCRbeta CDR3 region could be sequenced. The immunoSEQ Assay was used for sequencing of TCRbeta CDR3 regions. As stored in TCRdb, this immuneACCESS dataset retains in-frame rearrangements with V and J assigned. A fraction of the clones does not appear; measured against another copy, unresolved V genes explain less than half of the discrepancy, and the remainder lacks a known reason. Counted in this sample were 95,000 to 120,000 clones; approximately 90% of them appeared once. The top ten clones comprise roughly 0.66% of the sample. Patients with a history of autoimmune disease or receiving systemic immunosuppression were excluded from the trial. In every dose cohort, peripheral blood was drawn for TCR sequencing at baseline, cycle 4 day 1, and cycle 7 day 1. Samples were obtained from an open-label, multicenter, first-in-human phase I dose-escalation trial of ivuxolimab. Adults with locally advanced or metastatic melanoma, renal cell, hepatocellular, or head and neck squamous cell carcinoma were enrolled in the trial. Before TCR sequencing, CD4+ T cells and CD8+ T cells from peripheral blood were sorted into separate populations.

CDR1 and CDR2, per the germline V gene, are LGHNA and YNFKEQ. Here V drops 1 base and J drops 2 bases, and the junction holds 4 bases not matched to any gene. Measured from the cysteine to the phenylalanine, the CDR3 is 15 residues long. Only the CDR3 region is kept as DNA, spanning 45 bases read in frame from base 1. What the research found in general, with its limitations: Which antigens the clonally expanded peripheral T cells were specific for was not determined. Low levels of normalized T-cell clonal expansion were also seen in some nonresponding patients. Partial responders in the 0.1-3.0 mg/kg groups had among the lowest normalized peripheral clonal expansion, especially among CD8+ T cells. After ivuxolimab, expanded clones were on average more numerous among CD8+ T cells than among CD4+ T cells. At doses of 0.1 to 3.0 mg/kg, clonal expansion of both CD4+ and CD8+ blood T cells was observed from baseline to week 6.

This clone was seen a few times. Its recognized antigen is unknown. There are no base qualities to consult, and no much larger clone falls within one base. The chain is assembled from TRBV4-2 and TRBJ2-5, with 7 bases matching TRBD2. The sequencing used CD4+ or CD8+ T cells sorted from blood, collected in a trial of the OX40 agonist ivuxolimab. The receptor's source is an adult with an advanced solid tumor such as melanoma, head and neck, liver or kidney cancer. The sequence in DNA is TGTGCCAGCAGCCAAGTCGAGCGGGGACAAGAGACCCAGTACTTC. This is translated as CASSQVERGQETQYF.